This T cell receptor (beta chain) was recorded in a study of OX40 agonist ivuxolimab in advanced cancers. Germline loops: CDR1 MGHDK, CDR2 SYGVNS. CDR3 length: 12 residues. Trimming left V 1 base short and J 8 bases short, with 8 bases between. The data were produced by immunoSEQ multiplex PCR, yet TCRdb's version contains in-frame clones alone and is incomplete. This sample has some 86,000 clones, with about 90% found just once. Sequenced here: CD4+ or CD8+ T cells sorted from blood, sampled in a trial of the OX40 agonist ivuxolimab. The TCR originated in an adult with an advanced solid tumor such as melanoma, head and neck, liver or kidney cancer. The rearrangement uses TRBV25-1 and TRBJ1-2, with unresolved D. The DNA for the CDR3 is TGTGCCAGCAGTGAATTACAAGGAGGCTACACCTTC. Amino acids: CASSELQGGYTF.